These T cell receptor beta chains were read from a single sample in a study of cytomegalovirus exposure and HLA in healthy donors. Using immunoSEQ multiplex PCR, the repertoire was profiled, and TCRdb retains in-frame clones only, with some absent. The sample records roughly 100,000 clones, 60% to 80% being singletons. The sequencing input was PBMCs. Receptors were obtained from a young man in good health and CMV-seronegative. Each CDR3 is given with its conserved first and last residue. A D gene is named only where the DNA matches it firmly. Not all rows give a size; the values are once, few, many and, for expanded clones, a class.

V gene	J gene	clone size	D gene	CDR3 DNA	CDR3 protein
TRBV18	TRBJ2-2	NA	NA	TGTGCCAGCTCACCGACCGGGACTCGAAACACCGGGGAGCTGTTTTTT	CASSPTGTRNTGELFF
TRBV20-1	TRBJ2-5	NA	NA	TGCAGTGCGACGCGGGGCGGGACCCAGTACTTC	CSATRGGTQYF
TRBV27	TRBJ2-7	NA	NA	TGTGCCAGCAGTTCCTTAGCGGTGGCCTCCTACGAGCAGTACTTC	CASSSLAVASYEQYF
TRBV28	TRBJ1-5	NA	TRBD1	TGTGCCAGCAGTCTCTCGACAGGGATTTATCAGCCCCAGCATTTT	CASSLSTGIYQPQHF
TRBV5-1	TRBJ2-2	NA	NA	TGCGCCAGCAGCAACTATCCACAGGGTACGGGCACCGGGGAGCTGTTTTTT	CASSNYPQGTGTGELFF
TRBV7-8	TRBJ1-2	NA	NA	TGTGCCAGCAGCTTAATTAACCTAGAGGGCTACACCTTC	CASSLINLEGYTF
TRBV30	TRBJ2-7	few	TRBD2	TGTGCCTGGTCTATGTGGACTAGCGGGAGTCCCGAGCAGTACTTC	CAWSMWTSGSPEQYF
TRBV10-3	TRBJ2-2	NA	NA	TGTGCCTCACTTGCCCCGGGGTCCGGGGAGCTGTTTTTT	CASLAPGSGELFF
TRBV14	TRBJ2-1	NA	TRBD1	TGTGCCAGCAGCTTAGGATTGAAGGGGGCGCGTGAGCAGTTCTTC	CASSLGLKGAREQFF
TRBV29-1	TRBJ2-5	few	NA	TGCAGCGTTGAAGTCACTTACCAAGAGACCCAGTACTTC	CSVEVTYQETQYF
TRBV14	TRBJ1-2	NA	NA	TGTGCCAGCAGCCAAGGCAGTTTTGAAGGCTACACCTTC	CASSQGSFEGYTF
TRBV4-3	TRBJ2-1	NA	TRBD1	TGCGCCAGCAGCCAAGGGGACAGGGGACACAATGAGCAGTTCTTC	CASSQGDRGHNEQFF
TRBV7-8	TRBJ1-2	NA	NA	TGTGCCAGCAGCCCCTCGCAGGGGTCGTCTAGTGGCTACACCTTC	CASSPSQGSSSGYTF
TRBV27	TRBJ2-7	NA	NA	TGTGCCAGCAGTCGCCAGGGCTATCTTTACGAGCAGTACTTC	CASSRQGYLYEQYF
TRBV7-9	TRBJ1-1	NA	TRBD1	TGTGCCAGCAGCTTCCTGGGGACAGGGGACACTGAAGCTTTCTTT	CASSFLGTGDTEAFF
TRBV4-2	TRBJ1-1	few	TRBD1	TGTGCCAGCAGCCAAGCTAGGGCAGGGGGCACTGAAGCTTTCTTT	CASSQARAGGTEAFF
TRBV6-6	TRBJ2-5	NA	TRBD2	TGTGCCAGCACCGATCGCGGGGGAGTGGAGACCCAGTACTTC	CASTDRGGVETQYF
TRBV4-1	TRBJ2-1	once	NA	TGCGCCAGCAGCCAAGACCCCCCCGGGGGAGCTAATAATGAGCAGTTCTTC	CASSQDPPGGANNEQFF
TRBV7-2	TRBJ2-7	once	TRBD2	TGTGCCAGCAGCCCCCGCGGGGGTACCGAGCAGTACTTC	CASSPRGGTEQYF
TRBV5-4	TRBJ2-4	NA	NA	TGTGCCAGCAGCTCCAACGGACAAGCCAAAAACATTCAGTACTTC	CASSSNGQAKNIQYF
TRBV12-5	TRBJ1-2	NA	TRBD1	TGTGCTAGTGGTAGACAGGACAGGGATGGCTACACCTTC	CASGRQDRDGYTF
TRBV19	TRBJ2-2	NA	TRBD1	TGTGCCAGTACTCCTGCCGACAGGGAAACCGGGGAGCTGTTTTTT	CASTPADRETGELFF
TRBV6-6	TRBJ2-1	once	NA	TGTGCCAGCAGCCGACTAGAAGTCAATGAGCAGTTCTTC	CASSRLEVNEQFF
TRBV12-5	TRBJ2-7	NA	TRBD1	TGTGCTAGTGGTTCGCGGCCGGGACAGGGGGTTAACGAGCAGTACTTC	CASGSRPGQGVNEQYF
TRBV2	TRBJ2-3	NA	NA	TGTGCCAGCAGTGATAGGGGAGATACGCAGTATTTT	CASSDRGDTQYF
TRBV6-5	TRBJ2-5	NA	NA	TGTGCCGGGCGGAGAGGGCAGACGAACCAAGAGACCCAGTACTTC	CAGRRGQTNQETQYF
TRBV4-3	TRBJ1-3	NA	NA	TGCGCCAGCAGCCAAGATTGGGGAGACACCATATATTTT	CASSQDWGDTIYF
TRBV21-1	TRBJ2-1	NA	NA	TGTGCCAGCAGGCCCGCTTCCGGGACTAGCGTACAGGATGAGCAGTTCTTC	CASRPASGTSVQDEQFF
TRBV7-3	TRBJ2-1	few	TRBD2	TGTGCCAGCAGCTCAAGCGGGGCCTCCTACAATGAGCAGTTCTTC	CASSSSGASYNEQFF